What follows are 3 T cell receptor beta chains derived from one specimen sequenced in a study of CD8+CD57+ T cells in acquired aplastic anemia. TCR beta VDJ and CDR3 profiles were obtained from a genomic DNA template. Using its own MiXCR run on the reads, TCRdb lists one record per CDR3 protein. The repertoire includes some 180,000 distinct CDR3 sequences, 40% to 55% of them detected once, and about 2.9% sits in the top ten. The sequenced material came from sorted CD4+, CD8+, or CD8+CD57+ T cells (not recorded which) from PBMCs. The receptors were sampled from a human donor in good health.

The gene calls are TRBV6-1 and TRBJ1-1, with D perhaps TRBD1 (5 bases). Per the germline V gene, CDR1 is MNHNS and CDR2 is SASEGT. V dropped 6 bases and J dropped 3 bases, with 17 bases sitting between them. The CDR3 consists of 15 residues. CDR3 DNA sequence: TGTGCCAGCAGCCGCTCGATTGCGGGGCACACTGAAGCTTTCTTT. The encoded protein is CASSRSIAGHTEAFF.

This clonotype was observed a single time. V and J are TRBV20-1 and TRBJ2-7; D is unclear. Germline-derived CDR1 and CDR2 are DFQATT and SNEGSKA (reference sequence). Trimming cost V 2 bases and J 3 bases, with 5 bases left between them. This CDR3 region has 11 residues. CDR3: CSARPLYEQYF. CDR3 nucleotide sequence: TGCAGTGCTAGACCGCTCTACGAGCAGTACTTC.

CDR3 amino acids: CASSMAGVYNEQFF. In DNA form, the CDR3 reads TGTGCCAGTAGTATGGCGGGGGTATACAATGAGCAGTTCTTC. The gene calls are TRBV19 and TRBJ2-1; 7 nucleotides agree with TRBD2. Trimming cost V 3 bases and J 4 bases; bases outside gene matches: 3. The germline V gene has CDR1 LNHDA and CDR2 SQIVND (reference sequence). This CDR3 is built from 14 residues.